This T cell receptor (beta chain) is drawn from a study of PD-1 blockade in classical Hodgkin lymphoma. Study details: Patients were dosed intravenously with nivolumab at 3 mg/kg every 2 weeks. Study conclusions and caveats: Patients with a complete response exhibited baseline diversity comparable to newly diagnosed patients.

The sample holds a few counts of this clone. Its target is not known. The protocol was immunoSEQ multiplex PCR, while the TCRdb copy is restricted to in-frame clones and leaves out a portion. Of around 42,000 clones in the sample, approximately 70% were seen once. The CDR3 covers 15 residues. CDR1 MDHEN and CDR2 SYDVKM come from the germline V gene. V lost 5 bases to trimming and J lost 3 bases, with 14 bases between them. All the patients suffered relapse after autologous stem cell transplantation, and brentuximab vedotin exposure differed. This chain connects TRBV28 to TRBJ1-3; maybe TRBD1 (5 bases). The sequence was collected from a human donor with classical Hodgkin lymphoma. The sequencing here drew on peripheral blood mononuclear cells (PBMCs), taken at baseline. The CDR3 protein is CASSGSGAFGNTIYF. DNA for the CDR3: TGTGCCAGCAGTGGGTCCGGGGCGTTTGGAAACACCATATATTTT.